The entry below describes one T cell receptor (beta chain). Source study methods: It was from reference gene primer amplification that nucleated cell counts were estimated. TCRdb's table, derived via immunoSEQ multiplex PCR, lists solely in-frame clones and lacks some. V, J and clone size reflect that table, while D and trimming were determined from the DNA. The profile covers roughly 53,000 clones, with about 75% appearing a single time and roughly 23% taken by the ten largest. The record originates from a study of blood T cell repertoires in COVID-19. Between the trimmed V and J ends, which lost 7 bases and 9 bases, there was a span of 16 bases. The CDR3 covers 13 residues. CDR1 is GTSNPN and CDR2 is SVGIG in the germline V gene (reference sequence).

The origin of this receptor is a man aged 45-65 years with active or convalescent COVID-19. This chain joins TRBV30 and TRBJ1-6, with a tentative D call TRBD1 (5 bases). Sequencing was performed on peripheral blood. CDR3 loop: CASRMGQISPLHF. DNA of the CDR3: TGTGCCTCCCGTATGGGGCAGATTTCACCCCTCCACTTT.